This passage covers 2 T cell receptor beta chains from one sample sequenced in a study of patients and donors after allogeneic stem cell transplantation. TCRdb passed the RT-PCR reads through MiXCR, listing each CDR3 protein once. The sample shows 160,000 or so distinct CDR3 sequences, nearly 25% of them seen only once. Sequencing was carried out using blood, either unsorted or a sorted T cell fraction (not recorded which). Every receptor here comes from a human donor who was either an allogeneic HSCT recipient or a stem cell or donor lymphocyte infusion donor (not recorded which). It is not recorded whose cells these are; they may come from a transplant donor.

The chain uses TRBV20-1 and TRBJ1-1; tentatively, D is TRBD1 (5 bases). V shed 0 bases and J shed 1 base, with 18 bases lying between them. CDR3 length: 17 amino acids. In germline, CDR1 is DFQATT, CDR2 SNEGSKA (reference sequence). The CDR3 sequence is CSARDSGAGYRNTEAFF. In DNA, the CDR3 is TGCAGTGCTAGAGATTCCGGGGCAGGGTATAGGAACACTGAAGCTTTCTTT.

The rearrangement joins TRBV4-1 to TRBJ1-2, with D uncertain. CDR3 length: 14 amino acids. Germline CDR1 is MGHRA and CDR2 is YSYEKL. V lost 3 bases, J lost 3 bases, and 11 bases lay in between. CDR3 sequence (DNA): TGCGCCAGCAGCCAGGCGGGGTCCGACTATGGCTACACCTTC. Its protein is CASSQAGSDYGYTF.